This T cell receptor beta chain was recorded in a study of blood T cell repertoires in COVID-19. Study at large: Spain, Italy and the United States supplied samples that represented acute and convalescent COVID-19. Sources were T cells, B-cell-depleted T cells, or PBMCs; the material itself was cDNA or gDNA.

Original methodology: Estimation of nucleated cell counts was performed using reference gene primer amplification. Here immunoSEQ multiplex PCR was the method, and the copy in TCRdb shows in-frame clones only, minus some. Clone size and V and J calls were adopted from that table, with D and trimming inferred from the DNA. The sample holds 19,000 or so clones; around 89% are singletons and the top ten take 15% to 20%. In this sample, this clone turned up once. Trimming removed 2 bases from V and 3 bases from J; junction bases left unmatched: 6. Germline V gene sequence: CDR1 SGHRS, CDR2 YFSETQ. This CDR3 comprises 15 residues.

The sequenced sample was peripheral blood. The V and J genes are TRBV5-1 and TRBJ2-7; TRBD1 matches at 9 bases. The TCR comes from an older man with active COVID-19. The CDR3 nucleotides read TGCGCCAGCAGCTTACAGGGGGCCGTCCTCTACGAGCAGTACTTC. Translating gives CASSLQGAVLYEQYF.